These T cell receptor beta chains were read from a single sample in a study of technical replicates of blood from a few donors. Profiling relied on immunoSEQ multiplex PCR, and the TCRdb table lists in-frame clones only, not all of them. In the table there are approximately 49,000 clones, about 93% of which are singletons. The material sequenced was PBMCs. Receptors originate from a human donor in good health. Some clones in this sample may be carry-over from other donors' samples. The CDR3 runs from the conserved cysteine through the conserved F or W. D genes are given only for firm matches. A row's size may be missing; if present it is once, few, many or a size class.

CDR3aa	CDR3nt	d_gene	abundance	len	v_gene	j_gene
CASSLRFGTVNTEAFF	TGTGCCAGCAGCTTAAGATTTGGGACAGTGAACACTGAAGCTTTCTTT	TRBD1	.	16	TRBV11-2	TRBJ1-1
CASTRTGKIGANVLTF	TGTGCCAGCACCAGAACAGGGAAGATTGGGGCCAACGTCCTGACTTTC	.	.	16	TRBV11-2	TRBJ2-6
CAISDNRDSPLHF	TGTGCCATCAGCGACAACAGGGATTCACCCCTCCACTTT	.	.	13	TRBV10-3	TRBJ1-6
CASSDRGQNTGELFF	TGTGCCAGCAGTGACAGGGGGCAAAACACCGGGGAGCTGTTTTTT	TRBD1	.	15	TRBV25-1	TRBJ2-2
CASSMTGKGTEAFF	TGTGCCAGCAGCATGACAGGGAAGGGCACTGAAGCTTTCTTT	TRBD1	.	14	TRBV9	TRBJ1-1
CASSLGWLGVEAFF	TGTGCCAGCAGCTTGGGGTGGTTAGGGGTTGAAGCTTTCTTT	.	.	14	TRBV7-2	TRBJ1-1
CASRPRTGDYNEQFF	TGTGCCAGCAGACCGAGGACAGGGGACTACAATGAGCAGTTCTTC	TRBD1	.	15	TRBV7-2	TRBJ2-1
CASSYSQGDQPQHF	TGTGCCAGCAGTTACTCCCAGGGGGATCAGCCCCAGCATTTT	TRBD1	.	14	TRBV6-6	TRBJ1-5
CATSREGLLQETQYF	TGTGCCACCAGCAGAGAGGGACTACTCCAAGAGACCCAGTACTTC	TRBD2	.	15	TRBV15	TRBJ2-5
CASTIQGSGELFF	TGCGCCAGCACCATCCAGGGTTCCGGGGAGCTGTTTTTT	.	.	13	TRBV4-3	TRBJ2-2
CAISEVASDSYEQYF	TGTGCCATCAGTGAGGTGGCTAGCGATAGCTACGAGCAGTACTTC	.	once	15	TRBV10-3	TRBJ2-7
CASSLWFGVSSSGNTIYF	TGTGCCAGCAGCCTATGGTTCGGGGTCTCAAGCTCTGGAAACACCATATATTTT	.	.	18	TRBV7-8	TRBJ1-3
CASSRFGGNYEQYF	TGTGCCAGCAGCCGGTTTGGCGGTAACTACGAGCAGTACTTC	.	.	14	TRBV7-8	TRBJ2-7
CASSLGANTEAFF	TGTGCCAGCAGCTTGGGGGCAAACACTGAAGCTTTCTTT	.	.	13	TRBV5-6	TRBJ1-1
CASSLPGQEYEQYF	TGTGCCAGCAGTCTCCCGGGACAGGAGTACGAGCAGTACTTC	TRBD1	.	14	TRBV6-6	TRBJ2-7
CASSPRGGHNEQFF	TGTGCCAGCAGCCCGCGGGGCGGGCACAATGAGCAGTTCTTC	.	.	14	TRBV5-4	TRBJ2-1
CAISDPPGLANEVQYF	TGTGCCATCAGTGACCCCCCTGGACTAGCGAACGAGGTGCAGTACTTC	TRBD2	.	16	TRBV10-3	TRBJ2-7
CASSYSMIARGGELFF	TGTGCCAGCAGTTACTCGATGATAGCGAGAGGCGGGGAGCTGTTTTTT	.	once	16	TRBV6-5	TRBJ2-2
CASSIRDYEQYF	TGTGCCAGTAGTATCCGGGATTACGAGCAGTACTTC	.	.	12	TRBV19	TRBJ2-7
CASSLVGGGAREQYF	TGTGCCAGCAGCTTGGTTGGCGGGGGGGCGCGCGAGCAGTACTTC	TRBD2	.	15	TRBV5-6	TRBJ2-7
CSAVTGTEAFF	TGCAGCGCCGTAACAGGAACTGAAGCTTTCTTT	.	.	11	TRBV29-1	TRBJ1-1
CASYNPPGERQPQHF	TGCGCCAGCTACAACCCCCCAGGGGAACGTCAGCCCCAGCATTTT	.	.	15	TRBV23-1	TRBJ1-5
CAWSVLTYGYTF	TGTGCCTGGAGTGTACTTACCTATGGCTACACCTTC	.	.	12	TRBV30	TRBJ1-2
CASSPLGTGRYGYTF	TGTGCCAGCAGTCCCCTAGGGACAGGGAGGTATGGCTACACCTTC	TRBD1	.	15	TRBV27	TRBJ1-2
CASSSTLSGGSYEQYF	TGCGCCAGCAGCTCTACCCTTAGCGGGGGCTCCTACGAGCAGTACTTC	TRBD2	once	16	TRBV5-1	TRBJ2-7
CASSLSGVRQGEETQYF	TGTGCCAGCAGCTTAAGTGGGGTACGACAGGGAGAAGAGACCCAGTACTTC	TRBD1	.	17	TRBV7-8	TRBJ2-5
CASSPASGGTYEQYF	TGTGCCAGCAGCCCGGCGTCTGGCGGGACCTACGAGCAGTACTTC	.	.	15	TRBV7-6	TRBJ2-7
CASSWEGHEQYF	TGCGCCAGCAGCTGGGAGGGGCACGAGCAGTACTTC	TRBD2	once	12	TRBV5-1	TRBJ2-7
CASSPVWDSSYEQYF	TGTGCCAGCAGTCCCGTGTGGGACAGCAGCTACGAGCAGTACTTC	TRBD1	.	15	TRBV6-5	TRBJ2-7
CASRPTRGGTNTEAFF	TGTGCCAGCAGACCAACGCGGGGGGGCACGAACACTGAAGCTTTCTTT	.	once	16	TRBV7-8	TRBJ1-1
CASNGELSGGAYEQYF	TGTGCCAGCAATGGGGAACTTAGCGGGGGGGCCTACGAGCAGTACTTC	TRBD2	.	16	TRBV2	TRBJ2-7
CASSEVRRPQLNSPLHF	TGTGCCAGCAGTGAAGTTCGGAGACCCCAATTAAATTCACCCCTCCACTTT	.	medium-sized	17	TRBV2	TRBJ1-6
CASTAVGGRHGYTF	TGTGCCAGCACAGCTGTCGGGGGGAGGCATGGCTACACCTTC	.	few	14	TRBV2	TRBJ1-2
CARSLGVRGTPSYEQYF	TGTGCCAGAAGCTTGGGAGTCAGGGGGACACCTTCCTACGAGCAGTACTTC	TRBD1	.	17	TRBV5-3	TRBJ2-7
CASSQSALASSGDQETQYF	TGTGCCAGCAGCCAATCCGCGTTGGCGTCTAGCGGAGACCAAGAGACCCAGTACTTC	TRBD2	.	19	TRBV16	TRBJ2-5
CATSRDRRGGETQYF	TGTGCCACCAGCAGAGATCGCAGGGGCGGAGAGACCCAGTACTTC	.	.	15	TRBV15	TRBJ2-5
CASSQDFGLAGGPYTQYF	TGCGCCAGCAGCCAAGACTTTGGACTAGCGGGGGGGCCATATACGCAGTATTTT	TRBD2	.	18	TRBV4-3	TRBJ2-3
CASSPDSTNYGYTF	TGTGCCAGCAGTCCAGACAGTACTAACTATGGCTACACCTTC	.	.	14	TRBV6-5	TRBJ1-2
CASSISGHQYEQYF	TGTGCCAGCAGCATCTCGGGACACCAATACGAGCAGTACTTC	.	.	14	TRBV7-6	TRBJ2-7
CASSQDRTGVPEQYF	TGTGCCAGCAGCCAAGATAGGACGGGAGTTCCCGAGCAGTACTTC	.	.	15	TRBV4-2	TRBJ2-7
CASSRTGTSGRTYEQYF	TGTGCCAGCAGTAGGACTGGGACTAGCGGGAGGACCTACGAGCAGTACTTC	TRBD2	.	17	TRBV27	TRBJ2-7
CASSQDLGQNYGYTF	TGTGCCAGCAGCCAAGATCTTGGACAGAACTATGGCTACACCTTC	.	.	15	TRBV4-2	TRBJ1-2
CASSETSTGAVEQFF	TGTGCCAGCAGTGAAACTTCTACAGGGGCCGTTGAGCAGTTCTTC	TRBD1	.	15	TRBV6-1	TRBJ2-1
CASSLLVSQETQYF	TGCGCCAGCAGCCTTCTCGTTTCTCAAGAGACCCAGTACTTC	.	.	14	TRBV5-1	TRBJ2-5
CASSQDDTGVSYEQYF	TGTGCCAGCAGCCAAGATGATACAGGGGTTTCCTACGAGCAGTACTTC	TRBD1	.	16	TRBV4-2	TRBJ2-7
CSAGPSGVQYF	TGCAGTGCTGGTCCTTCAGGGGTGCAGTACTTC	.	.	11	TRBV20-1	TRBJ2-7
CASSYKGKEGNQPQHF	TGTGCCAGCAGTTACAAGGGGAAAGAGGGCAATCAGCCCCAGCATTTT	.	.	16	TRBV6-5	TRBJ1-5
CASSIEDSYEQYF	TGTGCCAGTAGTATTGAGGACAGCTACGAGCAGTACTTC	.	.	13	TRBV19	TRBJ2-7
CASSQDRTGGAYGYTF	TGCGCCAGCAGCCAAGATCGGACAGGGGGCGCCTATGGCTACACCTTC	TRBD1	.	16	TRBV4-3	TRBJ1-2
CASSITTSGSYEQYF	TGTGCCAGTAGTATAACGACTAGCGGGTCCTACGAGCAGTACTTC	TRBD2	.	15	TRBV19	TRBJ2-7
CASSPDRSSYNSPLHF	TGTGCCAGCAGCCCGGACAGGAGCTCCTATAATTCACCCCTCCACTTT	TRBD1	.	16	TRBV7-6	TRBJ1-6
CASRSGTSGGYEQYF	TGCGCCAGCAGGTCCGGGACTAGCGGGGGATACGAGCAGTACTTC	TRBD2	.	15	TRBV5-1	TRBJ2-7
CAGTEAGGYTF	TGTGCCGGGACTGAGGCTGGTGGCTACACCTTC	.	once	11	TRBV2	TRBJ1-2
CASNSGGPYEQYF	TGCGCCAGTAATAGCGGGGGGCCCTACGAGCAGTACTTC	TRBD2	once	13	TRBV5-1	TRBJ2-7
CAWSGGPNEKLFF	TGTGCCTGGAGTGGGGGCCCTAATGAAAAACTGTTTTTT	.	.	13	TRBV30	TRBJ1-4
CASAGGNNQPQHF	TGTGCCAGCGCAGGGGGCAACAATCAGCCCCAGCATTTT	TRBD1	.	13	TRBV7-2	TRBJ1-5
CASTPGRSSNEQFF	TGTGCCAGCACCCCAGGGCGGAGCAGCAATGAGCAGTTCTTC	.	.	14	TRBV11-2	TRBJ2-1
CASSPRPGPGNTIYF	TGTGCCAGCAGCCCCCGGCCAGGGCCTGGAAACACCATATATTTT	.	.	15	TRBV7-2	TRBJ1-3
CASSPGVQLSTDTQYF	TGTGCCAGCAGCCCAGGGGTACAACTTAGCACAGATACGCAGTATTTT	.	.	16	TRBV14	TRBJ2-3